This paragraph reports one TCR beta chain. Antigen unknown. Specified treatment: oral pan-JAK inhibitor, 5-10 mg twice daily. There are 11 residues in the CDR3. The germline V gene has CDR1 PRHDT and CDR2 FYEKMQ (reference sequence). V dropped 1 base and J dropped 11 bases, with 8 bases sitting between them. These data originate in a study of CD8+ T cells in alopecia areata. Extraction and reverse transcription of RNA yielded cDNA as the sequencing template. TCRdb's copy holds only in-frame clones and misses some; the assay was immunoSEQ multiplex PCR. The table records some 150,000 clones, 45% to 60% of them present only once. General observations from the study: Higher clonality was seen in lesional scalp than in normal scalp, especially in alopecia totalis/universalis.

This clonotype was sampled from a human donor with alopecia areata. The specimen was CD8+ T cells sorted from blood, collected at week 4, from a patient treated with tofacitinib. The V gene is TRBV13, the J gene TRBJ1-1; unclear D gene. CDR3 region: CASSLDRTAFF. The CDR3, as DNA: TGTGCCAGCAGCTTAGACCGAACGGCTTTCTTT.